The next 11 T cell receptor beta chains were all read from a single sample in a study of T-cell reconstitution after alpha-beta-depleted transplantation in children. It was with unique molecular identifiers that the TCRbeta library was prepared. TCRdb analysed the PCR reads with MiXCR anew, one entry per CDR3 protein. The top ten hold approximately 38% of the sample, which has roughly 350,000 distinct CDR3 sequences, around 15% seen once. The material was PBMCs, mostly from graft donor cells, obtained 360 days after TCRalphabeta/CD19-depleted stem cell transplant. The receptors come from a male patient aged 2 to 10 who had a stem cell transplant for acute lymphoblastic leukemia, so the T cells may come from the graft donor.

This clonotype turned up a few times. This sequence joins TRBV27 and TRBJ2-5; no clear D. CDR3 size: 17 residues. V was shortened by 6 bases and J by 5 bases, with 25 bases between the two germline ends. Germline V lookup: CDR1 MNHEY, CDR2 SMNVEV (reference sequence). Written as DNA, the CDR3 is TGTGCCAGCAGGCCTCAAGGACGGTCTCCGATACGGGAGACCCAGTACTTC. Protein product: CASRPQGRSPIRETQYF.

This CDR3 reads CASTRGRGEQYF. CDR3 sequence (DNA): TGTGCCAGCACGAGAGGACGGGGCGAGCAGTACTTC. The chain uses TRBV6-2 or TRBV6-3 and TRBJ2-7, with D perhaps TRBD2 (5 bases). In germline, CDR1 is MNHEY, CDR2 SVGEGT. This CDR3 region has 12 residues. V was shortened by 7 bases and J by 6 bases, with 13 bases between the two germline ends.

The chain has TRBV5-1 and TRBJ2-3; D possibly corresponds to TRBD1 (5 bases). Germline V gene lookup returns CDR1 SGHRS and CDR2 YFSETQ. The CDR3 loop spans 13 amino acids. The V end lost 4 bases, the J end lost 4 bases, and 10 bases lay between the germline ends. The CDR3, as DNA: TGCGCCAGCAGCAGCAGGGAACCAGATACGCAGTATTTT. It translates to CASSSREPDTQYF.

This chain joins TRBV20-1 and TRBJ2-6, with D possibly TRBD1 on 6 matching bases. This CDR3 spans 15 amino acids. Germline CDR1 DFQATT, CDR2 SNEGSKA (reference sequence). V lost 6 bases, J lost 0 bases, and 12 bases lay in between. The CDR3 nucleotides are TGCAGTGCCTGGGGGCTACGCTCTGGGGCCAACGTCCTGACTTTC. Its translation: CSAWGLRSGANVLTF.

This clonotype was counted only a few times. This chain links TRBV7-9 with TRBJ2-7, with TRBD2 matching 13 bases. J was trimmed by 6 bases and V by 5 bases; bases with no gene match: 10. Germline V gene lookup returns CDR1 SEHNR and CDR2 FQNEAQ (reference sequence). The CDR3 sequence is 16 residues long. As DNA, the CDR3 is TGTGCCAGCAGCCACGGACTAGCGGGAGTCCTAGGCGAGCAGTACTTC. Its translation: CASSHGLAGVLGEQYF.

V is TRBV7-2 and J is TRBJ2-7, with a weak D call TRBD1 (6 bases). Trimming shortened V by 3 bases and J by 3 bases, and 15 bases separated the two germline ends. This CDR3 region has 15 residues. Germline V gene lookup returns CDR1 SGHTA and CDR2 FQGNSA. The CDR3 DNA reads as TGTGCCAGCAGCTTCACCCTCCGGGACAACTACGAGCAGTACTTC. As protein: CASSFTLRDNYEQYF. The full variable domain, its missing parts supplied by reference TRBV7-2 and TRBJ2-7, is GAGVSQSPSNKVTEKGKDVELRCDPISGHTALYWYRQSLGQGLEFLIYFQGNSAPDKSGLPSDRFSAERTGGSVSTLTIQRTQQEDSAVYLCASSFTLRDNYEQYFGPGTRLTVT.

V is TRBV27 and J is TRBJ1-1; D is unclear. V lost 3 bases and J lost 1, with 9 bases in between. Germline values: CDR1 MNHEY, CDR2 SMNVEV (reference sequence). CDR3 length: 14 residues. CDR3 coding DNA: TGTGCCAGCAGTTTCGAAGGGTCGAACACTGAAGCTTTCTTT. This gives the protein CASSFEGSNTEAFF.

This chain connects TRBV29-1 to TRBJ1-1; TRBD1 agrees at 7 bases. Germline V lookup: CDR1 SQVTM, CDR2 ANQGSEA. This CDR3 comprises 16 residues. V shed 0 bases and J 3 bases; nucleotides not matched to a gene: 10. The CDR3, as DNA: TGCAGCGTTGAAGAGAGACAGGGTAGACGATACACTGAAGCTTTCTTT. Its translation: CSVEERQGRRYTEAFF.

This clonotype was detected a few times. Relative to the germline gene, one junction end is altered; a read error may explain this. The chain is built from TRBV6-1 and TRBJ2-7; 7 bases match TRBD1. This CDR3 region has 15 residues. Germline CDR1 and CDR2: MNHNS and SASEGT. The CDR3 sequence: CATSAIHRGPPEQYF. The CDR3 DNA is TGTGCCACCAGTGCTATTCACAGGGGTCCTCCCGAGCAGTACTTC.

The chain employs TRBV29-1 and TRBJ1-1; unclear D gene. Germline CDR1 is SQVTM and CDR2 is ANQGSEA. This CDR3 is 10 amino acids long. Trimming removed 4 bases from V and 8 bases from J, with 8 bases in between. CDR3 region: CSVVDGEAFF. CDR3 coding DNA: TGCAGCGTTGTAGATGGCGAAGCTTTCTTT.

This clonotype was found many times. The chain combines TRBV3-1 with TRBJ2-1, with 16 bases matching TRBD2. V shed 4 bases and J 4 bases; nucleotides not matched to a gene: 13. Germline loops: CDR1 LGHDT, CDR2 YNNKEL (reference sequence). The CDR3 contains 20 residues. The CDR3 DNA reads TGTGCCAGCAGCCCCGCACGGACAGGGGGACTAGCGGGAGGGTACAATGAGCAGTTCTTC. Translated: CASSPARTGGLAGGYNEQFF.